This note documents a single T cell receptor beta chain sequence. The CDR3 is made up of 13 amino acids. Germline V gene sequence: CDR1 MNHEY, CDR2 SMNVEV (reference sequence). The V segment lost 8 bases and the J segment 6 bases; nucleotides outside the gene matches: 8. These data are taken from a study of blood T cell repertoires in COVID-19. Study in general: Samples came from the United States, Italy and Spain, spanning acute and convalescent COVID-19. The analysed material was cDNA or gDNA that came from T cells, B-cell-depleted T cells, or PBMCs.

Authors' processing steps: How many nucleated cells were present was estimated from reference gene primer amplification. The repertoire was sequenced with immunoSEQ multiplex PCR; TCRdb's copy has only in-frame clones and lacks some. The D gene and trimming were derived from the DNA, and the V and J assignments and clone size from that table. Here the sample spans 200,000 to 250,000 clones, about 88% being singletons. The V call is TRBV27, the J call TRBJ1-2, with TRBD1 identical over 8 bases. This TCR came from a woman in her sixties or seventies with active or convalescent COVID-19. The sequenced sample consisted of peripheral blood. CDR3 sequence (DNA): TGTGCCAGCGGGCGGACAGGGACGGATGGCTACACCTTC. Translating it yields CASGRTGTDGYTF.